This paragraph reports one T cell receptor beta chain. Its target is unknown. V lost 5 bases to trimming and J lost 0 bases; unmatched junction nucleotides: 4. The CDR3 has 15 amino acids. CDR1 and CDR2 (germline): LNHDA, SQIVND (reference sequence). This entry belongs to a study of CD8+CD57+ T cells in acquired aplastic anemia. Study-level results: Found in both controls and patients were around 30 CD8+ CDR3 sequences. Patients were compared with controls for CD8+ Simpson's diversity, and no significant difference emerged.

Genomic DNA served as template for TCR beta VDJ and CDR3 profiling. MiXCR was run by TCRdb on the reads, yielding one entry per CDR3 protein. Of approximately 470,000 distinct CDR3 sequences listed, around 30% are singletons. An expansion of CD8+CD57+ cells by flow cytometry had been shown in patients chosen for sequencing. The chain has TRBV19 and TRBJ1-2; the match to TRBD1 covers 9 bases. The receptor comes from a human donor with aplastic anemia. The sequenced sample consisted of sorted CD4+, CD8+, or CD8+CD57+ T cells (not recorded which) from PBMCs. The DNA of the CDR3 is TGTGCCAGTAGTCCACAGGGGGCTGCTAACTATGGCTACACCTTC. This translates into CASSPQGAANYGYTF.